The 7 T cell receptor beta chains in this list originate from one sample, sequenced in a study of cytomegalovirus exposure and HLA in healthy donors. Measured with immunoSEQ multiplex PCR; TCRdb has only the in-frame clones, and not every one. Altogether about 78,000 clones are present, around 96% being singletons, with the ten largest covering 1.6%. Material: PBMCs. The receptors come from a man younger than 35 in good health and CMV-seropositive.

This clone occurred once. The chain uses TRBV27 and TRBJ1-1; the D gene is possibly TRBD1 (6 bases). CDR3 size: 15 residues. Germline V gives CDR1 MNHEY, CDR2 SMNVEV (reference sequence). Trimming removed 5 bases at V and 4 bases at J, with 17 bases between. Here the CDR3 reads CASSPPTGRVTEAFF. CDR3 nucleotide sequence: TGTGCCAGCAGTCCCCCTACAGGGAGGGTCACTGAAGCTTTCTTT.

V is TRBV30 and J is TRBJ2-7; TRBD1 agrees at 10 bases. V gave up 3 bases and J gave up 5 bases; unmatched junction bases: 10. Looked up from germline, CDR1 is GTSNPN and CDR2 is SVGIG (reference sequence). The CDR3 loop spans 15 amino acids. CDR3 nucleotides: TGTGCCTGGAGCGCGATTAGGACAGGGGGGCACGAGCAGTACTTC. Protein sequence: CAWSAIRTGGHEQYF. The full variable domain, with the rest looked up from reference TRBV30 and TRBJ2-7, is SQTIHQWPATLVQPVGSPLSLECTVEGTSNPNLYWYRQAAGRGLQLLFYSVGIGQISSEVPQNLSASRPQDRQFILSSKKLLLSDSGFYLCAWSAIRTGGHEQYFGPGTRLTVT.

The gene calls are TRBV19 and TRBJ1-1; D is unresolved. The V end lost 5 bases, the J end lost 4 bases, and 11 bases lay between the germline ends. The germline V gene has CDR1 LNHDA and CDR2 SQIVND (reference sequence). The CDR3 has 13 residues. This CDR3 is CASSLAPGTEAFF. For the CDR3, the DNA is TGTGCCAGTAGTCTGGCGCCGGGCACTGAAGCTTTCTTT. Full variable domain (rest looked up from reference TRBV19 and TRBJ1-1): DGGITQSPKYLFRKEGQNVTLSCEQNLNHDAMYWYRQDPGQGLRLIYYSQIVNDFQKGDIAEGYSVSREKKESFPLTVTSAQKNPTAFYLCASSLAPGTEAFFGQGTRLTVV.

This clone has just one count. This rearrangement joins TRBV6-4 to TRBJ2-3; 7 bases match TRBD2. Germline V gene data show CDR1 as MRHNA and CDR2 as SNTAGT. The CDR3 sequence is 15 residues long. Trimming took 4 bases from V and 4 from J; bases not matched to a gene: 8. The CDR3 loop is CASSVRAGEADTQYF. In DNA form, the CDR3 reads TGTGCCAGCAGTGTACGGGCGGGAGAGGCAGATACGCAGTATTTT.

The chain carries TRBV5-6 and TRBJ2-7; TRBD2 matches at 8 bases. The CDR3 sequence is 15 residues long. The V gene's germline CDR1 is SGHDT and CDR2 YYEEEE. The V and J ends lost 4 bases and 3 bases, in that order; junction bases with no gene match: 9. CDR3 amino acids: CASSRSGSFGYEQYF. Written as DNA, the CDR3 is TGTGCCAGCAGCCGGAGCGGGAGTTTCGGCTACGAGCAGTACTTC.

V gene TRBV27 combines with J gene TRBJ2-1; 9 bases align to TRBD2. CDR3 length: 15 amino acids. With V trimmed by 3 bases and J by 6 bases, 6 bases remained unmatched. CDR1 and CDR2 from the germline V gene are MNHEY and SMNVEV (reference sequence). The CDR3 DNA is TGTGCCAGCAGTTTTAGAGCGGGAGGTCTCAATGAGCAGTTCTTC. Translating it yields CASSFRAGGLNEQFF.

The chain joins TRBV11-2 to TRBJ1-2; tentatively, D is TRBD1 (5 bases). Germline CDR1 is SGHAT and CDR2 is FQNNGV. V lost 0 bases and J lost 11, with 19 bases in between. The CDR3 is 15 amino acids. The CDR3 DNA follows: TGTGCCAGCAGCTTAGATCATACCGCCCCAGGGTCTTACACCTTC. It codes for CASSLDHTAPGSYTF.